The 31 T cell receptor beta chains presented below share a single source sample, sequenced in a study of blood T cell repertoires in COVID-19. This table comes from immunoSEQ multiplex PCR, and its TCRdb copy is limited to in-frame clones, with some not included. Of over 85,000 clones listed, 65% to 90% are singletons. The material sequenced was peripheral blood. The origin of the receptors is a man aged 60-69 years with acute or convalescent COVID-19.

Remarks on this clone: The junction departs from the called germline gene at one end, perhaps through a read error. The CDR3: CASSSVGARGNTIFF. CDR3 bases: TGTGCCAGCAGCTCTGTGGGGGCGCGTGGAAACACCATTTTTTTT. The chain employs TRBV7-2 and TRBJ1-3; tentative D call: TRBD1 (6 bases). This CDR3 has 15 residues. Germline loops: CDR1 SGHTA, CDR2 FQGNSA.

V gene TRBV5-1 combines with J gene TRBJ2-7; a possible D gene is TRBD1 (5 bases). The V and J ends lost 1 base and 6 bases respectively, with 11 bases between them. Germline values: CDR1 SGHRS, CDR2 YFSETQ. The CDR3 spans 13 residues. The CDR3: CASSLRAGFEQYF. In nucleotides, the CDR3 is TGCGCCAGCAGCTTGAGGGCAGGGTTCGAGCAGTACTTC.

This clone appeared a single time. The chain combines TRBV24-1 with TRBJ2-3; TRBD1 matches 11 bases. Per germline, CDR1 KGHDR and CDR2 SFDVKD. With 9 bases clipped from V and 3 bases from J, the junction kept 7 bases outside the gene matches. The CDR3 length is 15 residues. In DNA form, the CDR3 reads TGTGCCACCGGGGCCGGGACAGGGGGGACAGATACGCAGTATTTT. Protein: CATGAGTGGTDTQYF.

CDR3 residues: CASREAQGGKALHF. In nucleotides, the CDR3 is TGTGCCAGTAGAGAAGCCCAGGGAGGTAAAGCCCTCCACTTT. The V and J genes are TRBV19 and TRBJ1-6, with D possibly matching TRBD1 (5 bases). This CDR3 has 14 residues. V was cut by 6 bases and J by 14 bases, with 20 bases left in between. Per the germline V gene, CDR1 is LNHDA and CDR2 is SQIVND (reference sequence).

In DNA form, the CDR3 reads TGTGCCAGCAGGGCGGGGGGGCCTTCGGAGGAGCAGTACTTC. Amino acid sequence: CASRAGGPSEEQYF. The chain recombines TRBV6-5 with TRBJ2-7, with 9 bases matching TRBD2. Germline CDR1 and CDR2: MNHEY and SVGAGI. V gave up 6 bases and J gave up 7 bases; unmatched junction bases: 10. This CDR3 has 14 residues.

The chain has TRBV7-2 and TRBJ2-2, with D tentatively TRBD1 (6 bases). CDR3 length: 14 amino acids. Germline CDR1 is SGHTA and CDR2 is FQGNSA. Trimming stripped 1 base from V and 5 bases from J, with 8 bases between. The CDR3 DNA reads TGTGCCAGCAGCTTAGACAGGGCGACCGGGGAGCTGTTTTTT. This sequence encodes CASSLDRATGELFF.

The chain combines TRBV28 with TRBJ2-5; 7 nucleotides align to TRBD1. The CDR3 is 15 amino acids. Per germline, CDR1 MDHEN and CDR2 SYDVKM. CDR3 sequence reads: CVTRGQGLGIGTQYF. The CDR3 bases are TGTGTTACAAGGGGGCAGGGATTGGGGATCGGGACCCAGTACTTC. Full variable domain (rest looked up from reference TRBV28 and TRBJ2-5): DVKVTQSSRYLVKRTGEKVFLECVQDMDHENMFWYRQDPGLGLRLIYFSYDVKMKEKGDIPEGYSVSREKKERFSLILESASTNQTSMYLCVTRGQGLGIGTQYFGPGTRLLVL.

The rearrangement links TRBV29-1 to TRBJ2-7; 11 positions agree with TRBD1. This CDR3 is 16 amino acids long. With V trimmed by 4 bases and J by 3 bases, 11 bases remained unmatched. Germline loops: CDR1 SQVTM, CDR2 ANQGSEA. The CDR3 nucleotides read TGCAGCGTTGTTAGGACAGGGGGCGCCCACTACTACGAGCAGTACTTC. This encodes CSVVRTGGAHYYEQYF.

The rearrangement uses TRBV18 and TRBJ1-1, with D uncertain. CDR3 length: 17 residues. V gave up 1 base and J gave up 0 bases, with 15 bases separating them. Germline CDR1 is KGHSH and CDR2 is LQKENI. The CDR3 DNA reads as TGTGCCAGCTCACCACGAGGCGGAACTATCATGAACACTGAAGCTTTCTTT. Protein product: CASSPRGGTIMNTEAFF.

The chain uses TRBV7-9 and TRBJ2-5; D is unclear. The CDR3 loop spans 13 amino acids. Trimming stripped 4 bases from V and 1 base from J, with 7 bases between. Germline CDR1 and CDR2: SEHNR and FQNEAQ (reference sequence). CDR3 region: CASSSDFQETQYF. The CDR3 region has the DNA TGTGCCAGCAGCTCCGACTTCCAAGAGACCCAGTACTTC.

CDR3 in amino acids: CASSVRGSGANVLTF. The CDR3 DNA reads as TGTGCCAGCAGCGTAAGGGGTTCTGGGGCCAACGTCCTGACTTTC. The V call is TRBV9, the J call TRBJ2-6; TRBD1 might be the D (5 bases). Germline V gene sequence: CDR1 SGDLS, CDR2 YYNGEE. The CDR3 extends over 15 amino acids. With 1 base removed from V and 1 base from J, the gap between germline ends came to 6 bases.

There are a few counts of this clone. The chain employs TRBV5-1 and TRBJ2-7; TRBD1 is a possible D gene (6 bases). The V end lost 4 bases, the J end lost 3 bases, and 17 bases lay between the germline ends. Germline lookup yields CDR1 SGHRS and CDR2 YFSETQ. The CDR3 consists of 15 residues. CDR3: CASSRVIGQNYEQYF. For the CDR3, the DNA is TGCGCCAGCAGCCGGGTAATTGGACAGAACTACGAGCAGTACTTC. Full variable domain (rest looked up from reference TRBV5-1 and TRBJ2-7): KAGVTQTPRYLIKTRGQQVTLSCSPISGHRSVSWYQQTPGQGLQFLFEYFSETQRNKGNFPGRFSGRQFSNSRSEMNVSTLELGDSALYLCASSRVIGQNYEQYFGPGTRLTVT.

The chain combines TRBV5-1 with TRBJ1-1; TRBD1 is a possible D gene (6 bases). Looked up from germline, CDR1 is SGHRS and CDR2 is YFSETQ. V was pared by 4 bases and J by 3 bases, with 13 bases between. The CDR3 is made up of 14 amino acids. The CDR3 bases are TGCGCCAGCAGCCTGCGGGGGCCCGACACTGAAGCTTTCTTT. It translates to CASSLRGPDTEAFF.

This chain joins TRBV7-9 and TRBJ1-2, with D perhaps matching TRBD1 (5 bases). Trimming stripped 1 base from V and 5 bases from J, with 17 bases between. Germline V gene lookup returns CDR1 SEHNR and CDR2 FQNEAQ (reference sequence). This CDR3 has 16 residues. CDR3 nucleotides: TGTGCCAGCAGCTTAGTGGGCTCGCAGGGTCGATATGGCTACACCTTC. Its translation: CASSLVGSQGRYGYTF. The full variable domain, with the rest looked up from reference TRBV7-9 and TRBJ1-2, is DTGVSQNPRHKITKRGQNVTFRCDPISEHNRLYWYRQTLGQGPEFLTYFQNEAQLEKSRLLSDRFSAERPKGSFSTLEIQRTEQGDSAMYLCASSLVGSQGRYGYTFGSGTRLTVV.

This clone appeared once. The gene calls are TRBV5-1 and TRBJ1-3, with 7 bases aligning to TRBD1. V shed 0 bases and J 2 bases; nucleotides not matched to a gene: 2. Looked up from germline, CDR1 is SGHRS and CDR2 is YFSETQ. This CDR3 comprises 15 residues. For the CDR3, the DNA is TGCGCCAGCAGCTTGGAAGGGGGCCCTGGAAACACCATATATTTT. Encoded protein: CASSLEGGPGNTIYF.

The J gene is TRBJ2-1, the V gene TRBV3-1 (or the pseudogene TRBV3-2), with unresolved D. Germline V CDR1 and CDR2: LGHDT, YNNKEL (reference sequence). The V end was cut by 1 base, the J end by 7 bases, with 14 bases between. The CDR3 covers 15 residues. The CDR3 is CASSQALRSSNEQFF. Written as DNA, the CDR3 is TGTGCCAGCAGCCAAGCGTTACGGAGCTCGAATGAGCAGTTCTTC.

CDR3 nucleotides: TGCGCCAGCACCCCGGGACAGCGGTACAATGAGCAGTTCTTC. Amino acids: CASTPGQRYNEQFF. The rearrangement uses TRBV5-1 and TRBJ2-1; TRBD1 agrees at 7 bases. Germline CDR1 reads SGHRS; CDR2 reads YFSETQ. This CDR3 region has 14 residues. The J segment lost 4 bases and the V segment lost 6 bases, leaving 7 bases of the junction unmatched.

V gene TRBV7-3 combines with J gene TRBJ2-5, with 9 nucleotides matching TRBD2. CDR3 length: 15 residues. Per the germline V gene, CDR1 is SGHTA and CDR2 is FQGTGA. Trimming at V came to 2 bases and at J to 5 bases, leaving 6 bases not matched to a gene. In DNA form, the CDR3 reads TGTGCCAGCAGCTTACGGCGGGGGGGCCCGGAGACCCAGTACTTC. It specifies CASSLRRGGPETQYF. The full variable domain, in which reference TRBV7-3 and TRBJ2-5 provide the parts outside the CDR3, is GAGVSQTPSNKVTEKGKYVELRCDPISGHTALYWYRQSLGQGPEFLIYFQGTGAADDSGLPNDRFFAVRPEGSVSTLKIQRTERGDSAVYLCASSLRRGGPETQYFGPGTRLLVL.

The CDR3 region is CASNGQGSNQPQHF. CDR3 coding DNA: TGTGCCAGCAACGGGCAGGGCAGCAATCAGCCCCAGCATTTT. The chain links TRBV7-8 to TRBJ1-5, with a weak D call TRBD1 (5 bases). Trimming cost V 7 bases and J 1 base, with 11 bases left between them. Germline V gives CDR1 SGHVS, CDR2 FQNEAQ. The CDR3 covers 14 residues.

This rearrangement joins TRBV6-2 or TRBV6-3 to TRBJ2-1; maybe TRBD1 (6 bases). The V end lost 4 bases, the J end lost 5 bases, and 18 bases lay between the germline ends. The CDR3 loop spans 16 amino acids. In germline, CDR1 is MNHEY, CDR2 SVGEGT. The chain's CDR3 is CASSFGGHRQNNEQFF. The CDR3 DNA is TGTGCCAGCAGTTTTGGGGGACACCGACAGAACAATGAGCAGTTCTTC.

The chain has TRBV4-2 and TRBJ2-3; 15 bases match TRBD2. V lost 4 bases, J lost 4 bases, and 9 bases stayed unmatched. Germline CDR1 is LGHNA and CDR2 is YNFKEQ. This CDR3 spans 18 amino acids. Here the CDR3 reads CASSLTRTSGGASDTQYF. The CDR3 DNA reads as TGTGCCAGCAGCCTAACCCGGACTAGCGGGGGGGCCTCAGATACGCAGTATTTT.

The chain recombines TRBV7-9 with TRBJ2-3; D is perhaps TRBD2 (5 bases). The ends were cut back, 6 bases at V and 6 bases at J, with 10 bases in the middle. CDR3 length: 12 residues. Germline loops: CDR1 SEHNR, CDR2 FQNEAQ (reference sequence). The CDR3, as DNA: TGTGCCAGCAGACGGACGGGGGATACGCAGTATTTT. Translated: CASRRTGDTQYF.

The J gene is TRBJ1-5, the V gene TRBV5-4, with D uncertain. CDR3 size: 14 residues. V dropped 2 bases and J dropped 4 bases, with 10 bases sitting between them. Per germline, CDR1 SGHNT and CDR2 YYREEE (reference sequence). The chain's CDR3 is CASSFMWENQPQHF. CDR3 nucleotide sequence: TGTGCCAGCAGCTTTATGTGGGAGAATCAGCCCCAGCATTTT. Full variable domain (remainder filled in from reference TRBV5-4 and TRBJ1-5): ETGVTQSPTHLIKTRGQQVTLRCSSQSGHNTVSWYQQALGQGPQFIFQYYREEENGRGNFPPRFSGLQFPNYSSELNVNALELDDSALYLCASSFMWENQPQHFGDGTRLSIL.

The chain recombines TRBV29-1 with TRBJ1-2, with TRBD1 matching over 7 bases. V trimming: 6 bases; J trimming: 8 bases; junction bases outside the gene matches: 9. This CDR3 contains 12 residues. Per the germline V gene, CDR1 is SQVTM and CDR2 is ANQGSEA. The CDR3 sequence: CSVLGDSEGYTF. The CDR3 nucleotides are TGCAGCGTGCTGGGGGACAGCGAGGGCTACACCTTC.

The chain links TRBV10-3 to TRBJ2-3, with 11 bases that match TRBD2. CDR1 is ENHRY and CDR2 is SYGVKD in the germline V gene. The CDR3 is 15 residues long. Unmatched junction bases numbered 4, after V lost 4 bases and J lost 4 bases. CDR3 protein: CAISGLAGRSDTQYF. The CDR3 DNA follows: TGTGCCATCAGTGGACTAGCGGGGAGATCAGATACGCAGTATTTT.

The chain employs TRBV18 and TRBJ2-2; 9 nucleotides agree with TRBD1. CDR1 is KGHSH and CDR2 is LQKENI in the germline V gene. With 3 bases clipped from V and 1 base from J, the junction kept 0 bases outside the gene matches. The CDR3 has 15 residues. The CDR3 spells CASSPGQGNTGELFF. CDR3 coding DNA: TGTGCCAGCTCACCGGGACAGGGGAACACCGGGGAGCTGTTTTTT.

V and J are TRBV6-4 and TRBJ2-3; 13 nucleotides align to TRBD2. The CDR3 is 16 residues long. CDR1 is MRHNA, CDR2 SNTAGT, per germline. After removal of 6 bases from V and 3 bases from J, the junction contained 6 bases not matched to a gene. The CDR3 nucleotides are TGTGCCAGCAGCCTCACTAGCGGGGGGGCAACAGATACGCAGTATTTT. Its protein is CASSLTSGGATDTQYF.

This clone has just a few counts. The chain couples TRBV5-1 to TRBJ1-6, with D possibly being TRBD1 (6 bases). V shed 2 bases and J shed 6 bases, with 12 bases lying between them. CDR3 size: 15 residues. Germline V gene lookup returns CDR1 SGHRS and CDR2 YFSETQ. The CDR3 region has the DNA TGCGCCAGCAGCTTTGGGGGCAGGGGTAATTCACCCCTCCACTTT. Its protein is CASSFGGRGNSPLHF.

The chain joins TRBV7-9 to TRBJ1-4, with D unclear. V shed 5 bases and J shed 8 bases, with 6 bases lying between them. This CDR3 has 11 residues. The germline V gene encodes CDR1 SEHNR and CDR2 FQNEAQ (reference sequence). CDR3 bases: TGTGCCAGCAGCCGCGAAGAAAAACTGTTTTTT. Its translation: CASSREEKLFF.

The V and J genes are TRBV30 and TRBJ2-7, with TRBD2 matching 7 bases. The CDR3 is 16 residues long. From germline, CDR1 is GTSNPN and CDR2 SVGIG (reference sequence). J was trimmed by 0 bases and V by 3 bases; bases with no gene match: 11. The DNA for the CDR3 is TGTGCCTGGAGCCCCGCGGGGGACGGGAGCTCCTACGAGCAGTACTTC. It translates to CAWSPAGDGSSYEQYF.

The J gene is TRBJ1-2, the V gene TRBV30; 9 nucleotides line up with TRBD1. The V gene end was trimmed by 2 bases and the J gene end by 8 bases; junction bases not matched to a gene: 6. Germline CDR1 reads GTSNPN; CDR2 reads SVGIG (reference sequence). CDR3 length equals 13 residues. The CDR3 sequence: CAWSRQGDDGYTF. The CDR3, as DNA: TGTGCCTGGAGTCGACAGGGGGATGACGGCTACACCTTC.